Following are 4 T cell receptor beta chains from one sample sequenced in a study of shared clonotypes between healthy human individuals. The method was immunoSEQ multiplex PCR; TCRdb's version includes in-frame clones alone and lacks a portion of them. This sample has about 960,000 clones, with over 75% found just once. The sample consisted of memory CD4+ T cells sorted from blood. The subset denotes: CD45RA-negative fraction. These TCRs come from a man between 18 and 35 years old in good health.

This chain uses TRBV14 with TRBJ1-1; D call uncertain. The CDR3 is 13 residues long. V dropped 2 bases and J dropped 5 bases, with 9 bases sitting between them. Germline V gives CDR1 SGHDN, CDR2 FVKESK. The CDR3 spells CASSQRGGTEAFF. CDR3 coding DNA: TGTGCCAGCAGCCAACGGGGTGGGACTGAAGCTTTCTTT.

This clone showed up just a few times. The rearrangement links TRBV4-3 to TRBJ2-3; unclear D gene. In germline, CDR1 is LGHNA, CDR2 YSLEER. The V end was cut by 4 bases, the J end by 5 bases, with 7 bases between. CDR3 size: 12 residues. Written as DNA, the CDR3 is TGCGCCAGCAGCCCAGAAGGAGATACGCAGTATTTT. This gives the protein CASSPEGDTQYF.

Only one count was recorded for this clone. The rearrangement uses TRBV23-1 and TRBJ2-4; no clear D. TRBV23-1 is labeled an ORF, and its function is uncertain. V was trimmed by 0 bases and J by 2 bases, leaving 14 bases between them. This CDR3 is built from 17 residues. DNA of the CDR3: TGCGCCAGCAGTCAATCGGAGCGCAGGCACCCCAAAAACATTCAGTACTTC. As protein: CASSQSERRHPKNIQYF.

For this clone: An end of the junction does not agree with germline; a read error may underlie this. The CDR3 nucleotides read TGTGCCAGCTGTGACAGGGCCCCCAATGAGCAGTTCTTC. The encoded protein is CASCDRAPNEQFF. The rearrangement links TRBV2 to TRBJ2-1, with TRBD1 identical over 7 bases. The germline gives CDR1 SNHLY, CDR2 FYNNEI. The CDR3 is 13 amino acids.